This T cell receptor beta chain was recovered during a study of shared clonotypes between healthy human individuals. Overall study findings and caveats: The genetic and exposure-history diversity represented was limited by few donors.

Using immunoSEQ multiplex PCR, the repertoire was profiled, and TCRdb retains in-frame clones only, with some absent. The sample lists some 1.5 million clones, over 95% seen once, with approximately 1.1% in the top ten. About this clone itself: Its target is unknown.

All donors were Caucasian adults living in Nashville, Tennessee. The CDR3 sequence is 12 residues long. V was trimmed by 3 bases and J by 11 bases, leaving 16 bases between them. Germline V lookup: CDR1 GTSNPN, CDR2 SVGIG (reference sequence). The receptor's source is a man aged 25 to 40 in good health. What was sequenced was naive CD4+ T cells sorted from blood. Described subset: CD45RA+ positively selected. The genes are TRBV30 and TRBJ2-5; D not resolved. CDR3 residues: CAWRGRLLEQYF. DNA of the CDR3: TGTGCCTGGAGGGGCAGGCTGCTTGAGCAGTACTTC. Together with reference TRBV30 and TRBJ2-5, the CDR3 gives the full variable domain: SQTIHQWPATLVQPVGSPLSLECTVEGTSNPNLYWYRQAAGRGLQLLFYSVGIGQISSEVPQNLSASRPQDRQFILSSKKLLLSDSGFYLCAWRGRLLEQYFGPGTRLLVL.